Each of the 10 T cell receptor beta chains below was sequenced from the same sample in a study of T-cell memory formation after mild COVID-19. Each CDR3 protein gets one entry after TCRdb re-called the 5' RACE reads with MiXCR. The data contain 470,000 or so distinct CDR3 sequences, roughly 25% of them seen just once; the ten biggest clones take up roughly an eighth. Sequencing was carried out using PBMCs or a T cell subset sorted from them (not recorded which). Source of these receptors: an adult woman who had mild COVID-19 (a few samples of this study predate the infection). Cell type and time point are not known.

The rearrangement joins TRBV5-6 to TRBJ2-5, with 10 bases that match TRBD2. V lost 3 bases, J lost 3 bases, and 5 bases stayed unmatched. This CDR3 comprises 15 residues. Germline-derived CDR1 and CDR2 are SGHDT and YYEEEE. The chain's CDR3 is CASSWLAGVKETQYF. The CDR3, as DNA: TGTGCCAGCAGCTGGCTAGCGGGAGTGAAAGAGACCCAGTACTTC.

This clonotype was recorded many times. Relative to the germline gene, one junction end is altered; a read error may explain this. The rearrangement uses TRBV7-3 and TRBJ2-2; TRBD1 might be the D (5 bases). CDR1 is SGHTA, CDR2 FQGTGA, per germline. The CDR3 is 13 amino acids. The CDR3 sequence is CASSLQDTGELFF. CDR3 nucleotides: TGCGCCAGCAGCTTACAGGACACCGGGGAGCTGTTTTTT.

A few counts support this clonotype. The rearrangement joins TRBV24-1 to TRBJ2-1, with TRBD1 identical over 8 bases. V gave up 5 bases and J gave up 7 bases; unmatched junction bases: 9. Germline assignment: CDR1 KGHDR and CDR2 SFDVKD. The CDR3 totals 15 residues. The CDR3 loop reads CATSASGTGHNEQFF. The CDR3 DNA sequence: TGTGCCACCAGTGCCTCCGGGACAGGACATAATGAGCAGTTCTTC.

The CDR3 DNA is TGTGCCACCAGCATAACACTAGCGGTCCAAGAGACCCAGTACTTC. Translated, it gives CATSITLAVQETQYF. The chain couples TRBV15 to TRBJ2-5, with 8 nucleotides matching TRBD2. Germline V lookup: CDR1 LNHNV, CDR2 YYDKDF (reference sequence). CDR3 length: 15 amino acids. V trimming: 4 bases; J trimming: 1 base; junction bases outside the gene matches: 5.

This clonotype has ten or more counts. The genes are TRBV6-1 and TRBJ2-7, with a possible D match to TRBD2 (5 bases). V lost 3 bases to trimming and J lost 2 bases, with 5 bases between them. Germline V CDR1 and CDR2: MNHNS, SASEGT. The CDR3 totals 12 residues. As DNA, the CDR3 is TGTGCCAGCAGTGACGGGACCTACGAGCAGTACTTC. Translation: CASSDGTYEQYF.

V gene TRBV7-9 combines with J gene TRBJ1-6; D gene unclear. The CDR3 length is 15 residues. V gave up 5 bases and J gave up 9 bases, with 17 bases separating them. CDR1 is SEHNR and CDR2 is FQNEAQ in the germline V gene (reference sequence). The CDR3 spells CASSLGRETFSPLHF. The CDR3 nucleotides are TGTGCCAGCAGCCTTGGACGGGAAACTTTTTCACCCCTCCACTTT.

CDR3 DNA: TGCGCCAGCAGCTTGGCGGGACAGCGCACAGATACGCAGTATTTT. It is translated as CASSLAGQRTDTQYF. The chain couples TRBV5-1 to TRBJ2-3, with TRBD1 identical over 7 bases. Looked up from germline, CDR1 is SGHRS and CDR2 is YFSETQ. This CDR3 region has 15 residues. With 0 bases clipped from V and 1 base from J, the junction kept 2 bases outside the gene matches.

This sequence joins TRBV12-3 or TRBV12-4 and TRBJ2-5; 9 bases are a match to TRBD2. The trim removed 4 bases at V and 6 bases at J, leaving 12 bases unmatched. The CDR3 loop spans 16 amino acids. In nucleotides, the CDR3 is TGTGCCAGCAGTTCCCAGGGGCGGGGGGGCCGACAGACCCAGTACTTC. Its translation: CASSSQGRGGRQTQYF.

This clonotype was observed a few times. The chain carries TRBV12-3 or TRBV12-4 and TRBJ2-3, with 11 bases that match TRBD2. Trimming at V came to 6 bases and at J to 6 bases, leaving 8 bases not matched to a gene. CDR3 length equals 15 residues. As DNA, the CDR3 is TGTGCCAGCAGCGGGACTAGCGGAGCCCCGGATACGCAGTATTTT. Its translation is CASSGTSGAPDTQYF.

The chain couples TRBV5-1 to TRBJ2-1, with TRBD2 as a possible D gene (5 bases). This CDR3 contains 14 residues. V was cut by 2 bases and J by 4 bases, with 10 bases left in between. Germline loops: CDR1 SGHRS, CDR2 YFSETQ. The DNA of the CDR3 is TGCGCCAGCAGCTTCTCGGACTTTTACAATGAGCAGTTCTTC. Translating it yields CASSFSDFYNEQFF.